These 29 T cell receptor beta chains came from one sample sequenced in a study of blood T cell repertoires in COVID-19. Clones were sequenced by immunoSEQ multiplex PCR, and TCRdb holds only the in-frame ones, with some missing. Seen here are approximately 220,000 clones, 83% observed once, and the top ten hold 4.8%. The material sequenced was PBMCs or T cells enriched from blood (not recorded which). These receptor sequences come from a woman between 50 and 59 years old who had been exposed to COVID-19.

The table lists this clone with a count of one. The chain uses TRBV9 and TRBJ1-1; TRBD1 agrees at 8 bases. Per the germline V gene, CDR1 is SGDLS and CDR2 is YYNGEE. This CDR3 comprises 15 residues. V was clipped by 3 bases and J by 5 bases; unmatched bases: 9. The CDR3 loop is CASSDGTGGLTEAFF. The CDR3 coding sequence is TGTGCCAGCAGCGATGGGACAGGAGGTTTAACTGAAGCTTTCTTT.

This chain joins TRBV2 and TRBJ2-3, with 7 bases matching TRBD2. V dropped 7 bases and J dropped 2; count of bases not matched to a gene: 6. The CDR3 covers 14 residues. Germline V gene data show CDR1 as SNHLY and CDR2 as FYNNEI. CDR3 region: CASMGGGSTDTQYF. The DNA of the CDR3 is TGTGCCAGCATGGGCGGGGGATCCACAGATACGCAGTATTTT.

This clone has just one count. This chain links TRBV7-9 with TRBJ1-2; D unresolved. Germline CDR1 reads SEHNR; CDR2 reads FQNEAQ (reference sequence). The CDR3 is made up of 14 amino acids. The V end lost 5 bases, the J end lost 4 bases, and 14 bases lay between the germline ends. The CDR3: CASSQAGVIYGYTF. CDR3 DNA: TGTGCCAGCAGCCAGGCGGGCGTGATCTATGGCTACACCTTC.

This chain joins TRBV10-2 and TRBJ1-2; D is ambiguous. Germline CDR1 WSHSY, CDR2 SAAADI. CDR3 size: 13 residues. Trimming cost V 4 bases and J 5 bases, with 11 bases left between them. DNA of the CDR3: TGCGCCAGCAGTGGAAGAGCAACTTATGGCTACACCTTC. Amino acids: CASSGRATYGYTF.

The CDR3 here is CASSGVGLAGDSYNEQFF. The CDR3 nucleotides are TGTGCCAGCAGCGGAGTGGGGCTAGCGGGGGATTCCTACAATGAGCAGTTCTTC. The chain has TRBV9 and TRBJ2-1, with 10 bases matching TRBD2. CDR1 and CDR2 (germline): SGDLS, YYNGEE. J gave up 1 base and V 3 bases, and 10 bases lay outside the gene matches. The CDR3 has 18 residues.

This chain uses TRBV19 with TRBJ1-5, with a weak D call TRBD1 (6 bases). The V gene lost 3 bases and the J gene lost 2 bases, with 11 bases spanning the gap. Germline-derived CDR1 and CDR2 are LNHDA and SQIVND (reference sequence). The CDR3 is made up of 15 amino acids. The CDR3 region is CASSMQGTRNQPQHF. The DNA for the CDR3 is TGTGCCAGTAGTATGCAGGGGACCCGCAATCAGCCCCAGCATTTT.

The chain links TRBV6-2 or TRBV6-3 to TRBJ1-2, with 7 bases fitting TRBD1. V shed 2 bases and J 2 bases; nucleotides not matched to a gene: 2. The V gene's germline CDR1 is MNHEY and CDR2 SVGEGT. CDR3 length: 14 amino acids. The CDR3 sequence: CASSYTGVNYGYTF. CDR3 sequence (DNA): TGTGCCAGCAGTTACACAGGGGTGAACTATGGCTACACCTTC.

V usage is TRBV11-2 and J usage is TRBJ1-5; 7 nucleotides line up with TRBD1. The CDR3 spans 15 residues. Germline trimming cut 5 bases from V and 9 bases from J; bases unmatched to any gene: 13. The germline V gene has CDR1 SGHAT and CDR2 FQNNGV. CDR3 amino acids: CASSHSGGGNRPQHF. The CDR3 coding sequence is TGTGCCAGCAGCCACAGCGGAGGGGGCAATAGGCCCCAGCATTTT.

This clone was observed a single time. The chain links TRBV9 to TRBJ1-1; perhaps TRBD1 as D (6 bases). Trimming shortened V by 2 bases and J by 4 bases, and 15 bases separated the two germline ends. CDR1 is SGDLS and CDR2 is YYNGEE in the germline V gene. This CDR3 comprises 15 residues. The CDR3 spells CASSVEGVPGTEAFF. The CDR3, as DNA: TGTGCCAGCAGCGTTGAGGGGGTGCCGGGCACTGAAGCTTTCTTT.

The J gene is TRBJ1-6, the V gene TRBV5-6, with D maybe TRBD1 (5 bases). This CDR3 is 17 amino acids long. Trimming stripped 1 base from V and 0 bases from J, with 11 bases between. CDR1 SGHDT and CDR2 YYEEEE come from the germline V gene. CDR3 sequence reads: CASSLFGRGSYNSPLHF. The CDR3 DNA follows: TGTGCCAGCAGCTTGTTCGGAAGGGGCTCCTATAATTCACCCCTCCACTTT. The entire variable domain, with the rest obtained from reference TRBV5-6 and TRBJ1-6, is as follows: DAGVTQSPTHLIKTRGQQVTLRCSPKSGHDTVSWYQQALGQGPQFIFQYYEEEERQRGNFPDRFSGHQFPNYSSELNVNALLLGDSALYLCASSLFGRGSYNSPLHFGNGTRLTVT.

This rearrangement joins TRBV21-1 to TRBJ2-4; TRBD2, the table's D call, lacks a check against the DNA. TRBV21-1 is recorded as a pseudogene. This CDR3 is built from 20 residues. This CDR3 is CASSANGTRRLPPSPNIQYF. CDR3 nucleotides: TGTGCCAGCAGCGCGAATGGGACTAGGAGGCTTCCCCCCTCCCCGAACATTCAGTACTTC.

The rearrangement joins TRBV29-1 to TRBJ1-2; D gene uncertain. Germline V CDR1 and CDR2: SQVTM, ANQGSEA. The ends were cut back, 6 bases at V and 3 bases at J, with 11 bases in the middle. The CDR3 contains 12 residues. DNA of the CDR3: TGCAGCGTCGGGGTTAGAGACTATGGCTACACCTTC. This encodes CSVGVRDYGYTF. Supplemented by reference TRBV29-1 and TRBJ1-2, the full variable domain reads SAVISQKPSRDICQRGTSLTIQCQVDSQVTMMFWYRQQPGQSLTLIATANQGSEATYESGFVIDKFPISRPNLTFSTLTVSNMSPEDSSIYLCSVGVRDYGYTFGSGTRLTVV.

The rearrangement links TRBV20-1 to TRBJ2-1; 9 bases line up with TRBD2. Looked up from germline, CDR1 is DFQATT and CDR2 is SNEGSKA (reference sequence). J lost 5 bases, V lost 3 bases, and 8 bases had no gene match. This CDR3 comprises 15 residues. CDR3 coding DNA: TGCAGTGCTAGTCATCCAGCGGGGGGCGACAATGAGCAGTTCTTC. Translating it yields CSASHPAGGDNEQFF.

J is TRBJ1-1 and V is TRBV28; D might be TRBD1 (5 bases). Germline loops: CDR1 MDHEN, CDR2 SYDVKM. Trimming cost V 6 bases and J 4 bases, with 18 bases left between them. The length of the CDR3 is 15 residues. This CDR3 is CASRPPRVGGTEAFF. The CDR3 nucleotides are TGTGCCAGCAGACCCCCTCGGGTGGGGGGCACTGAAGCTTTCTTT. The variable domain in full, with the rest retrieved from reference TRBV28 and TRBJ1-1, is DVKVTQSSRYLVKRTGEKVFLECVQDMDHENMFWYRQDPGLGLRLIYFSYDVKMKEKGDIPEGYSVSREKKERFSLILESASTNQTSMYLCASRPPRVGGTEAFFGQGTRLTVV.

In this sample, this clone turned up a few times. This sequence joins TRBV6-5 and TRBJ2-1, with 8 bases matching TRBD1. V lost 5 bases to trimming and J lost 9 bases; unmatched junction nucleotides: 6. In germline, CDR1 is MNHEY, CDR2 SVGAGI. CDR3 length: 13 residues. DNA of the CDR3: TGTGCCAGCAGTACCCGGGACAGGACTGAGCAGTTCTTC. Translation gives CASSTRDRTEQFF.

The chain employs TRBV19 and TRBJ2-3; D call uncertain. The CDR3 sequence is 10 residues long. Germline V lookup: CDR1 LNHDA, CDR2 SQIVND (reference sequence). The V end lost 7 bases, the J end lost 5 bases, and 4 bases lay between the germline ends. This CDR3 reads CASTGDTQYF. As DNA, the CDR3 is TGTGCCAGTACGGGAGATACGCAGTATTTT.

J is TRBJ2-1 and V is TRBV10-1; 8 bases agree with TRBD2. CDR1 WNHNN and CDR2 SYGVQD come from the germline V gene (reference sequence). The V segment lost 7 bases and the J segment 9 bases; nucleotides outside the gene matches: 14. There are 15 residues in the CDR3. The DNA of the CDR3 is TGCGCCAGCACGGTGGTCCGGCGGGGGGTCACTGAGCAGTTCTTC. Translation gives CASTVVRRGVTEQFF.

The chain combines TRBV19 with TRBJ1-1, with unresolved D. V gave up 7 bases and J gave up 1 base, with 16 bases separating them. The CDR3 has 15 residues. The germline V gene encodes CDR1 LNHDA and CDR2 SQIVND (reference sequence). CDR3 residues: CASTPGVIGNTEAFF. The CDR3 nucleotides are TGTGCCAGTACCCCCGGAGTTATAGGGAACACTGAAGCTTTCTTT.

The CDR3 loop is CASSLFGSPGTYEQYF. CDR3 DNA: TGTGCCAGCAGCTTATTTGGGTCTCCAGGGACCTACGAGCAGTACTTC. The V and J genes are TRBV7-9 and TRBJ2-7; TRBD1 might be the D (5 bases). The CDR3 has 16 residues. Germline V gene lookup returns CDR1 SEHNR and CDR2 FQNEAQ (reference sequence). Trimming took 2 bases from V and 2 from J, leaving 16 bases between them.

The chain combines TRBV11-2 with TRBJ1-1; 9 bases are shared with TRBD1. The CDR3 covers 15 residues. The germline V gene encodes CDR1 SGHAT and CDR2 FQNNGV. Unmatched junction bases numbered 4, after V lost 4 bases and J lost 1 base. In DNA, the CDR3 is TGTGCCAGCAGCTCGTCGGACAGGGGGAACACTGAAGCTTTCTTT. Translation gives CASSSSDRGNTEAFF.

The rearrangement uses TRBV7-2 and TRBJ2-1, with 14 bases that match TRBD2. V was pared by 5 bases and J by 15 bases, with 12 bases of the junction left unmatched. Germline values: CDR1 SGHTA, CDR2 FQGNSA. The CDR3 loop spans 15 amino acids. The CDR3 DNA reads TGTGCCAGCAGCCCACGCCTTGGGACTAGCGGGGGCCTGTTCTTC. Amino acid sequence: CASSPRLGTSGGLFF.

The chain employs TRBV5-6 and TRBJ1-3, with D possibly matching TRBD1 (5 bases). V lost 0 bases, J lost 2 bases, and 12 bases lay in between. Germline V gene sequence: CDR1 SGHDT, CDR2 YYEEEE. This CDR3 is 16 amino acids long. CDR3 sequence (DNA): TGTGCCAGCAGCTTGGGCGCAGGGACTCCTGGAAACACCATATATTTT. This codes for CASSLGAGTPGNTIYF.

This sequence joins TRBV2 and TRBJ1-6, with D hard to call. This CDR3 comprises 13 residues. CDR1 and CDR2 from the germline V gene are SNHLY and FYNNEI. Trimming shortened V by 6 bases and J by 7 bases, and 10 bases separated the two germline ends. CDR3 nucleotides: TGTGCCAGCAGGGAAAGCGGCAATTCACCCCTCCACTTT. Its translation is CASRESGNSPLHF.

This clone was seen a handful of times. The rearrangement joins TRBV12-3 or TRBV12-4 to TRBJ2-3, with D perhaps matching TRBD1 (5 bases). The CDR3 length is 13 residues. Trimming stripped 8 bases from V and 3 bases from J, with 12 bases between. CDR3 residues: CASGTGETDTQYF. DNA of the CDR3: TGTGCCAGCGGCACAGGTGAAACAGATACGCAGTATTTT.

The chain combines TRBV28 with TRBJ1-1; 7 bases map to TRBD1. The junction had 6 bases not matched to a gene; V was cut back by 4 bases and J by 4 bases. The CDR3 is made up of 14 amino acids. Germline CDR1 and CDR2: MDHEN and SYDVKM. The CDR3 loop reads CASSSPGTVTEAFF. In nucleotides, the CDR3 is TGTGCCAGCAGTTCGCCCGGGACAGTCACTGAAGCTTTCTTT.

There are a few counts of this clone. The chain combines TRBV7-2 with TRBJ1-2; 7 bases match TRBD1. CDR1 and CDR2 from the germline V gene are SGHTA and FQGNSA. The CDR3 has 15 amino acids. J was trimmed by 8 bases and V by 1 base; bases with no gene match: 10. Here the CDR3 DNA reads TGTGCCAGCAGCTTAGGAATGACAGGGACATCCGGCTACACCTTC. Its protein product is CASSLGMTGTSGYTF.

The chain uses TRBV28 and TRBJ2-1; D might be TRBD1 (6 bases). The CDR3 is 16 amino acids. CDR1 MDHEN and CDR2 SYDVKM come from the germline V gene. V was trimmed by 2 bases and J by 2 bases, leaving 13 bases between them. The CDR3 loop reads CASSLALQGPYNEQFF. The CDR3 DNA sequence: TGTGCCAGCAGTTTAGCCCTCCAGGGGCCCTACAATGAGCAGTTCTTC.

The rearrangement joins TRBV10-3 to TRBJ2-2; D is possibly TRBD2 (5 bases). The germline V and J ends were trimmed by 2 bases and 5 bases, with 12 bases remaining between them. The CDR3 runs 15 residues. The germline CDR1 and CDR2 sequences are ENHRY and SYGVKD. CDR3 loop: CAISEPARRTGELFF. CDR3 nucleotide sequence: TGTGCCATCAGTGAGCCCGCCCGGAGGACCGGGGAGCTGTTTTTT.

V and J are TRBV28 and TRBJ1-2, with D perhaps TRBD1 (5 bases). The CDR3 runs to 13 residues. Germline-derived CDR1 and CDR2 are MDHEN and SYDVKM. Trimming cost V 4 bases and J 2 bases, with 8 bases left between them. The CDR3 reads CASSSPGNYGYTF. The CDR3 coding sequence is TGTGCCAGCAGTTCCCCAGGGAACTATGGCTACACCTTC.